What follows are 29 T cell receptor beta chains derived from one specimen sequenced in a study of blood T cell repertoires in COVID-19. Assay: immunoSEQ multiplex PCR; the TCRdb copy retains only in-frame clones and omits some. Counted here are around 290,000 clones, approximately 90% occurring once; the ten biggest clones make up about 2%. Sequencing used peripheral blood. The receptors were sampled from a young woman with COVID-19, enrolled during active disease.

This chain uses TRBV28 with TRBJ1-1; weak D call: TRBD1 (6 bases). Germline V CDR1 and CDR2: MDHEN, SYDVKM. The CDR3 consists of 14 residues. The V gene lost 7 bases and the J gene lost 0 bases, with 12 bases spanning the gap. CDR3 loop: CASNLQGLNTEAFF. CDR3 sequence (DNA): TGTGCCAGCAACCTACAGGGCCTGAACACTGAAGCTTTCTTT.

This clone occurred a few times. The junction shows a germline mismatch at one end, possibly a read error. The chain joins TRBV7-6 to TRBJ2-7; TRBD1 agrees at 8 bases. CDR3 length: 11 residues. Germline lookup yields CDR1 SGHVS and CDR2 FNYEAQ. The CDR3 sequence is CASSLGTGITF. The CDR3 DNA is TGTGCCAGCAGCTTAGGGACAGGGATAACCTTC. Complete variable domain (other parts from reference TRBV7-6 and TRBJ2-7): GAGVSQSPRYKVTKRGQDVALRCDPISGHVSLYWYRQALGQGPEFLTYFNYEAQQDKSGLPNDRFSAERPEGSISTLTIQRTEQRDSAMYRCASSLGTGITFGPGTRLTVT.

This rearrangement joins TRBV14 to TRBJ2-3, with D tentatively TRBD1 (6 bases). V lost 0 bases to trimming and J lost 0 bases, with 10 bases between them. CDR1 SGHDN and CDR2 FVKESK come from the germline V gene. The CDR3 extends over 16 amino acids. CDR3 residues: CASSQDPGVSTDTQYF. CDR3 nucleotides: TGTGCCAGCAGCCAAGATCCAGGGGTGAGCACAGATACGCAGTATTTT.

The V call is TRBV6-1, the J call TRBJ1-2; tentative D call: TRBD1 (5 bases). CDR1 and CDR2 (germline): MNHNS, SASEGT. With 2 bases removed from V and 2 bases from J, the gap between germline ends came to 12 bases. This CDR3 is 15 amino acids long. The CDR3 DNA follows: TGTGCCAGCAGTGAAAGACCAGGGCGAAACTATGGCTACACCTTC. This sequence encodes CASSERPGRNYGYTF.

The chain carries TRBV5-5 and TRBJ1-2; D possibly corresponds to TRBD1 (6 bases). The CDR3 length is 14 residues. Germline V gene sequence: CDR1 SGHKS, CDR2 YYEKEE (reference sequence). V was cut by 2 bases and J by 7 bases, with 15 bases left in between. The CDR3 region is CASSFLGGGLGYTF. CDR3 nucleotide sequence: TGTGCCAGCAGCTTTCTCGGCGGGGGGCTTGGCTACACCTTC. The whole variable domain, remainder taken from reference TRBV5-5 and TRBJ1-2, is DAGVTQSPTHLIKTRGQQVTLRCSPISGHKSVSWYQQVLGQGPQFIFQYYEKEERGRGNFPDRFSARQFPNYSSELNVNALLLGDSALYLCASSFLGGGLGYTFGSGTRLTVV.

This clone was seen a handful of times. Other DNA sequences in the sample encode the same CDR3. CDR3 protein: CASSSGGSNQPQHF. Written as DNA, the CDR3 is TGTGCCAGCAGTTCAGGGGGAAGCAATCAGCCCCAGCATTTT. This chain joins TRBV28 and TRBJ1-5, with TRBD1 matching 7 bases. The J segment lost 1 base and the V segment lost 4 bases, leaving 1 base of the junction unmatched. CDR1 MDHEN and CDR2 SYDVKM come from the germline V gene. There are 14 residues in the CDR3.

Concerning this clone itself: Other DNA sequences in this specimen translate into the identical CDR3. In DNA form, the CDR3 reads TGTGCCAGTAGTTTATCAGGCACAGATACGCAGTATTTT. Encoded protein: CASSLSGTDTQYF. The rearrangement links TRBV19 to TRBJ2-3; D gene unclear. Trimming left V 5 bases short and J 1 base short, with 7 bases between. Germline V gene lookup returns CDR1 LNHDA and CDR2 SQIVND (reference sequence). The CDR3 is made up of 13 amino acids.

The chain joins TRBV5-1 to TRBJ2-5, with D possibly matching TRBD1 (5 bases). The CDR3 covers 15 residues. Germline V gene data show CDR1 as SGHRS and CDR2 as YFSETQ. The V end was cut by 4 bases, the J end by 4 bases, with 17 bases between. The CDR3 nucleotides read TGCGCCAGCAGCCCCAGGACCAGGGCTGCAGAGACCCAGTACTTC. As protein: CASSPRTRAAETQYF. Variable domain in full (rest from reference TRBV5-1 and TRBJ2-5): KAGVTQTPRYLIKTRGQQVTLSCSPISGHRSVSWYQQTPGQGLQFLFEYFSETQRNKGNFPGRFSGRQFSNSRSEMNVSTLELGDSALYLCASSPRTRAAETQYFGPGTRLLVL.

This rearrangement joins TRBV5-1 to TRBJ1-2; TRBD1 aligns across 8 bases. CDR1 and CDR2 from the germline V gene are SGHRS and YFSETQ. J was trimmed by 4 bases and V by 3 bases; bases with no gene match: 5. The CDR3 length is 14 residues. In DNA form, the CDR3 reads TGCGCCAGCAGCTCCCTGCAGGGGGCCTATGGCTACACCTTC. Translation gives CASSSLQGAYGYTF.

The chain has TRBV28 and TRBJ1-3; D gene uncertain. Germline V gives CDR1 MDHEN, CDR2 SYDVKM. V lost 3 bases to trimming and J lost 0 bases, with 12 bases between them. The CDR3 totals 16 residues. The CDR3 loop reads CASSLIQKLSGNTIYF. CDR3 DNA sequence: TGTGCCAGCAGTTTGATACAGAAACTCTCTGGAAACACCATATATTTT.

The rearrangement joins TRBV7-8 to TRBJ1-1; 8 bases agree with TRBD1. V shed 5 bases and J 5 bases; nucleotides not matched to a gene: 10. Per the germline V gene, CDR1 is SGHVS and CDR2 is FQNEAQ. This CDR3 is built from 15 residues. CDR3 protein: CASSPPGGTGTEAFF. CDR3 bases: TGTGCCAGCAGCCCTCCAGGGGGCACTGGTACTGAAGCTTTCTTT.

This clone was recorded only once. The V gene is TRBV28, the J gene TRBJ2-7; D is unclear. The CDR3 loop spans 12 amino acids. V was clipped by 0 bases and J by 5 bases, with 5 bases between them. CDR1 MDHEN and CDR2 SYDVKM come from the germline V gene. CDR3 amino acids: CASSLWAHEQYF. For the CDR3, the DNA is TGTGCCAGCAGTTTATGGGCCCACGAGCAGTACTTC.

V and J are TRBV15 and TRBJ1-1, with D possibly being TRBD1 (6 bases). Germline CDR1 and CDR2: LNHNV and YYDKDF (reference sequence). CDR3 length equals 12 residues. V lost 10 bases, J lost 5 bases, and 14 bases lay in between. CDR3 DNA: TGTGCCATTGGTGGGACAAGAACTGAAGCTTTCTTT. Translating it yields CAIGGTRTEAFF.

The chain combines TRBV24-1 with TRBJ2-3; weak D call: TRBD2 (6 bases). This CDR3 is built from 15 residues. V was pared by 4 bases and J by 9 bases, with 19 bases between. Per germline, CDR1 KGHDR and CDR2 SFDVKD. This CDR3 reads CATSDPGTGVETQYF. The CDR3 nucleotides read TGTGCCACCAGTGACCCCGGGACTGGGGTAGAAACGCAGTATTTT.

This chain uses TRBV24-1 with TRBJ2-1, with TRBD1 matching 7 bases. After removal of 2 bases from V and 6 bases from J, the junction contained 6 bases not matched to a gene. Per the germline V gene, CDR1 is KGHDR and CDR2 is SFDVKD. This CDR3 has 15 residues. CDR3 in amino acids: CATSDSQQGFNEQFF. The CDR3 DNA reads TGTGCCACCAGTGATTCTCAACAGGGGTTCAATGAGCAGTTCTTC.

The table lists this clone with a count of one. The chain joins TRBV19 to TRBJ1-2, with 8 bases identical to TRBD1. The CDR3 contains 15 residues. Germline trimming cut 5 bases from V and 8 bases from J; bases unmatched to any gene: 13. The germline CDR1 and CDR2 sequences are LNHDA and SQIVND (reference sequence). The CDR3 DNA reads TGTGCCAGTAGTCCCACAAGACAGGGGAGTGCAGGCTACACCTTC. Amino acid sequence: CASSPTRQGSAGYTF.

The chain is built from TRBV30 and TRBJ2-1, with D possibly matching TRBD1 (6 bases). The CDR3 is 13 amino acids. CDR1 and CDR2 from the germline V gene are GTSNPN and SVGIG (reference sequence). Trimming took off 1 base at V and 5 bases at J, with 9 bases between the two ends. The chain's CDR3 is CAWSGTANNEQFF. The CDR3 bases are TGTGCCTGGAGTGGGACAGCCAACAATGAGCAGTTCTTC.

Comments on this clone: The sample carries other DNA sequences with the same CDR3. The gene calls are TRBV5-4 and TRBJ1-1; D may be TRBD1 (5 bases). Germline V gene lookup returns CDR1 SGHNT and CDR2 YYREEE (reference sequence). This CDR3 has 15 amino acids. V gave up 0 bases and J gave up 5 bases, with 14 bases separating them. The CDR3 bases are TGTGCCAGCAGCTTGGGTGGGGGGAGGAATACTGAAGCTTTCTTT. Encoded protein: CASSLGGGRNTEAFF.

This chain links TRBV6-1 with TRBJ1-5; 7 positions match TRBD1. Germline V lookup: CDR1 MNHNS, CDR2 SASEGT. V was pared by 0 bases and J by 2 bases, with 1 base of the junction left unmatched. There are 15 residues in the CDR3. CDR3 loop: CASSEAGQGNQPQHF. DNA for the CDR3: TGTGCCAGCAGTGAAGCTGGACAGGGCAATCAGCCCCAGCATTTT.

V and J are TRBV9 and TRBJ2-2; 7 nucleotides agree with TRBD1. This CDR3 is 15 amino acids long. After removal of 4 bases from V and 4 bases from J, the junction contained 7 bases not matched to a gene. Germline values: CDR1 SGDLS, CDR2 YYNGEE. The CDR3 DNA reads as TGTGCCAGCAGCCCTAGGGACAGCATCACCGGGGAGCTGTTTTTT. It specifies CASSPRDSITGELFF.

V is TRBV5-4 and J is TRBJ2-3, with TRBD2 matching 10 bases. Looked up from germline, CDR1 is SGHNT and CDR2 is YYREEE (reference sequence). The ends lost 1 base at V and 2 bases at J; junction bases unmatched: 7. This CDR3 comprises 17 residues. CDR3 bases: TGTGCCAGCAGCTTGTCGATAGCGGGAGGACACACAGATACGCAGTATTTT. The encoded protein is CASSLSIAGGHTDTQYF. Full variable domain (missing parts from reference TRBV5-4 and TRBJ2-3): ETGVTQSPTHLIKTRGQQVTLRCSSQSGHNTVSWYQQALGQGPQFIFQYYREEENGRGNFPPRFSGLQFPNYSSELNVNALELDDSALYLCASSLSIAGGHTDTQYFGPGTRLTVL.

This chain uses TRBV6-5 with TRBJ2-3; TRBD2 matches at 9 bases. Germline CDR1 and CDR2: MNHEY and SVGAGI. The CDR3 runs 15 residues. Losses at the gene ends were 4 bases for V and 0 bases for J; bases not matched to a gene: 2. Here the CDR3 reads CASSWTSASTDTQYF. Written as DNA, the CDR3 is TGTGCCAGCAGTTGGACTAGCGCTAGCACAGATACGCAGTATTTT.

V gene TRBV25-1 combines with J gene TRBJ2-7; maybe TRBD1 (6 bases). CDR3 length: 17 amino acids. V shed 3 bases and J shed 2 bases, with 20 bases lying between them. Germline CDR1 and CDR2: MGHDK and SYGVNS. In nucleotides, the CDR3 is TGTGCCAGCAGTGATGGTCCGAGGACAGCTATACCCTACGAGCAGTACTTC. This gives the protein CASSDGPRTAIPYEQYF.

Only one count was recorded for this clone. The V call is TRBV19, the J call TRBJ1-2, with 8 positions matching TRBD1. The CDR3 consists of 14 residues. V lost 6 bases and J lost 2; bases outside the gene matches: 5. From germline, CDR1 is LNHDA and CDR2 SQIVND (reference sequence). The CDR3 coding sequence is TGTGCCAGTAGCATGGACAGGGCAAACTATGGCTACACCTTC. Its protein is CASSMDRANYGYTF. The variable domain in full, with the rest retrieved from reference TRBV19 and TRBJ1-2, is DGGITQSPKYLFRKEGQNVTLSCEQNLNHDAMYWYRQDPGQGLRLIYYSQIVNDFQKGDIAEGYSVSREKKESFPLTVTSAQKNPTAFYLCASSMDRANYGYTFGSGTRLTVV.

CDR3 residues: CASSPRGQETQYF. The CDR3 DNA reads as TGTGCCAGCAGCCCAAGGGGGCAAGAGACCCAGTACTTC. The chain couples TRBV5-4 to TRBJ2-5, with D tentatively TRBD1 (6 bases). CDR1 and CDR2 (germline): SGHNT, YYREEE (reference sequence). The CDR3 covers 13 residues. Trimming left V 4 bases short and J 2 bases short, with 9 bases between.

The chain combines TRBV7-9 with TRBJ2-1, with no clear D. Trimming took off 5 bases at V and 1 base at J, with 12 bases between the two ends. Per the germline V gene, CDR1 is SEHNR and CDR2 is FQNEAQ (reference sequence). The CDR3 has 15 residues. Here the CDR3 reads CASSPAGGSYNEQFF. CDR3 in DNA: TGTGCCAGCAGCCCCGCAGGTGGTTCCTACAATGAGCAGTTCTTC.

The V and J genes are TRBV27 and TRBJ2-1; 10 bases fit TRBD2. With 7 bases clipped from V and 5 bases from J, the junction kept 11 bases outside the gene matches. Germline-derived CDR1 and CDR2 are MNHEY and SMNVEV (reference sequence). This CDR3 spans 16 amino acids. CDR3 protein: CASTHLAGALNNEQFF. The CDR3 DNA sequence: TGTGCCAGCACCCACCTAGCGGGAGCCTTAAACAATGAGCAGTTCTTC.

V gene TRBV12-3 or TRBV12-4 combines with J gene TRBJ1-5; unclear D gene. The CDR3 contains 12 residues. V lost 4 bases and J lost 9, with 10 bases in between. CDR3 in DNA: TGTGCCAGCAGTTCCCGACTGGGGCCCCAGCATTTT. Translating it yields CASSSRLGPQHF.

The gene calls are TRBV10-3 and TRBJ1-3; a weak D match, TRBD1 (5 bases). Trimming stripped 1 base from V and 4 bases from J, with 11 bases between. The germline CDR1 and CDR2 sequences are ENHRY and SYGVKD. The CDR3 is made up of 15 amino acids. The CDR3, as DNA: TGTGCCATCAGTGAGTACGGGGGAGCAGGAAACACCATATATTTT. Translated, it gives CAISEYGGAGNTIYF.